These 25 T cell receptor beta chains were sequenced from one sample in a study of blood T cell repertoires in COVID-19. Profiled with immunoSEQ multiplex PCR; TCRdb holds only in-frame clones, not every one. The table has under 200,000 clones, 88% seen once. Sequenced material: peripheral blood. These receptor sequences come from a man between 40 and 49 years old with active or convalescent COVID-19.

This chain connects TRBV6-4 to TRBJ2-1; D call uncertain. CDR1 and CDR2 (germline): MRHNA, SNTAGT. The CDR3 totals 14 residues. V gave up 4 bases and J gave up 5 bases, with 12 bases separating them. CDR3 residues: CASSVVDSDNEQFF. The CDR3 region has the DNA TGTGCCAGCAGTGTCGTAGACTCAGACAATGAGCAGTTCTTC.

This clone has only one observation. The V gene is TRBV28, the J gene TRBJ2-3; 8 bases fit TRBD1. CDR3 length equals 15 residues. Trimming cost V 6 bases and J 1 base; bases outside gene matches: 6. Germline loops: CDR1 MDHEN, CDR2 SYDVKM. The CDR3 DNA follows: TGTGCCAGCAGGGAGTCAGGGGGCGGCACAGATACGCAGTATTTT. It is translated as CASRESGGGTDTQYF.

J is TRBJ1-5 and V is TRBV2, with no clear D. Trimming pared 6 bases from V and 7 bases from J, leaving 13 bases between. The CDR3 has 13 residues. Germline V lookup: CDR1 SNHLY, CDR2 FYNNEI. The CDR3: CASRERFLQPQHF. CDR3 nucleotide sequence: TGTGCCAGCAGAGAGAGGTTTCTGCAGCCCCAGCATTTT. The full variable domain, completed using reference TRBV2 and TRBJ1-5, is EPEVTQTPSHQVTQMGQEVILRCVPISNHLYFYWYRQILGQKVEFLVSFYNNEISEKSEIFDDQFSVERPDGSNFTLKIRSTKLEDSAMYFCASRERFLQPQHFGDGTRLSIL.

V is TRBV4-2 and J is TRBJ2-3, with 8 bases identical to TRBD1. This CDR3 region has 16 residues. V was pared by 0 bases and J by 4 bases, with 6 bases of the junction left unmatched. The germline gives CDR1 LGHNA, CDR2 YNFKEQ. The CDR3 region has the DNA TGTGCCAGCAGCCAAGAGAGGGGACAGGCAGCAGATACGCAGTATTTT. This gives the protein CASSQERGQAADTQYF.

The J gene is TRBJ2-3, the V gene TRBV29-1; possibly TRBD2 for D (5 bases). Germline-derived CDR1 and CDR2 are SQVTM and ANQGSEA. This CDR3 spans 13 amino acids. Trimming pared 6 bases from V and 6 bases from J, leaving 16 bases between. The CDR3: CSVERRAGDTQYF. The CDR3 nucleotides are TGCAGCGTCGAAAGGCGGGCCGGGGATACGCAGTATTTT.

The chain is built from TRBV11-3 and TRBJ2-1; D is possibly TRBD2 (5 bases). V shed 8 bases and J shed 4 bases, with 12 bases lying between them. This CDR3 comprises 13 residues. Germline CDR1 and CDR2: SGHNT and YENEEA. The CDR3 DNA reads TGTGCCAGCGGACTCCCCCCTTACAATGAGCAGTTCTTC. It codes for CASGLPPYNEQFF. Drawing the rest from reference TRBV11-3 and TRBJ2-1, the complete variable domain is EAGVVQSPRYKIIEKKQPVAFWCNPISGHNTLYWYLQNLGQGPELLIRYENEEAVDDSQLPKDRFSAERLKGVDSTLKIQPAELGDSAVYLCASGLPPYNEQFFGPGTRLTVL.

J is TRBJ2-5 and V is TRBV7-3; tentatively, D is TRBD1 (6 bases). The V and J ends lost 6 bases and 5 bases respectively, with 19 bases between them. This CDR3 has 15 amino acids. From germline, CDR1 is SGHTA and CDR2 FQGTGA. The CDR3 DNA is TGTGCCAGCAGACTCCTGGGACAACCTGACGAGACCCAGTACTTC. Its translation is CASRLLGQPDETQYF.

The chain uses TRBV12-5 and TRBJ2-3, with TRBD1 identical over 8 bases. The germline V gene has CDR1 LGHNT and CDR2 FRNRAP. The CDR3 is made up of 19 amino acids. The trim removed 0 bases at V and 4 bases at J, leaving 15 bases unmatched. The CDR3 DNA is TGTGCTAGTGGTTTGGTTAACATCGACAGGGGTCGGTTCGCAGATACGCAGTATTTT. Protein product: CASGLVNIDRGRFADTQYF.

The V gene is TRBV12-5, the J gene TRBJ1-5; D perhaps matches TRBD1 (6 bases). Trimming stripped 6 bases from V and 0 bases from J, with 15 bases between. The CDR3 is 16 amino acids. CDR1 is LGHNT, CDR2 FRNRAP, per germline. The CDR3 DNA reads as TGTGCTAGTGGCTACAACCAGGGGCGTAGCAATCAGCCCCAGCATTTT. This sequence encodes CASGYNQGRSNQPQHF. Supplemented by reference TRBV12-5 and TRBJ1-5, the full variable domain reads DARVTQTPRHKVTEMGQEVTMRCQPILGHNTVFWYRQTMMQGLELLAYFRNRAPLDDSGMPKDRFSAEMPDATLATLKIQPSEPRDSAVYFCASGYNQGRSNQPQHFGDGTRLSIL.

This chain joins TRBV5-1 and TRBJ2-2; 11 bases align to TRBD2. Germline V gene lookup returns CDR1 SGHRS and CDR2 YFSETQ. Germline trimming cut 7 bases from V and 6 bases from J; bases unmatched to any gene: 11. CDR3 size: 16 residues. CDR3 region: CASATTSGSIAGELFF. The CDR3 DNA reads TGCGCCAGCGCCACCACTAGCGGGAGTATCGCCGGGGAGCTGTTTTTT.

The rearrangement joins TRBV19 to TRBJ1-1, with a possible D match to TRBD1 (6 bases). The V and J ends lost 3 bases and 0 bases respectively, with 8 bases between them. Germline V lookup: CDR1 LNHDA, CDR2 SQIVND (reference sequence). CDR3 length: 14 amino acids. CDR3 amino acids: CASSIRGMNTEAFF. The CDR3 bases are TGTGCCAGTAGTATCAGGGGCATGAACACTGAAGCTTTCTTT.

J is TRBJ1-4 and V is TRBV18, with 7 bases that match TRBD1. Looked up from germline, CDR1 is KGHSH and CDR2 is LQKENI. This CDR3 is 15 amino acids long. After removal of 4 bases from V and 4 bases from J, the junction contained 6 bases not matched to a gene. CDR3 nucleotide sequence: TGTGCCAGCTCACGTACAGGGGTTGATAATGAAAAACTGTTTTTT. Its protein product is CASSRTGVDNEKLFF. Looking up the rest from reference TRBV18 and TRBJ1-4 gives the full variable domain: NAGVMQNPRHLVRRRGQEARLRCSPMKGHSHVYWYRQLPEEGLKFMVYLQKENIIDESGMPKERFSAEFPKEGPSILRIQQVVRGDSAAYFCASSRTGVDNEKLFFGSGTQLSVL.

The genes are TRBV21-1 and TRBJ2-1; the table names TRBD2, a call not compared with the DNA. TRBV21-1 counts as a pseudogene. The CDR3 extends over 16 amino acids. The CDR3 region is CASSKASESSYNEQFF. CDR3 sequence (DNA): TGTGCCAGCAGCAAAGCTAGCGAGAGCTCCTACAATGAGCAGTTCTTC.

The chain recombines TRBV9 with TRBJ2-6; perhaps TRBD1 as D (6 bases). V was cut by 2 bases and J by 4 bases, with 10 bases left in between. Germline V gives CDR1 SGDLS, CDR2 YYNGEE. The CDR3 has 15 residues. The CDR3 loop is CASSVQGYGANVLTF. The CDR3, as DNA: TGTGCCAGCAGCGTCCAGGGGTACGGGGCCAACGTCCTGACTTTC.

The chain carries TRBV7-2 and TRBJ2-1; D may be TRBD2 (6 bases). Per germline, CDR1 SGHTA and CDR2 FQGNSA. Between the trimmed V and J ends, which lost 0 bases and 0 bases, there was a span of 6 bases. The CDR3 has 15 residues. The CDR3 DNA is TGTGCCAGCAGCTTAGCGACTAGCTCCTACAATGAGCAGTTCTTC. It yields the protein CASSLATSSYNEQFF.

The rearrangement joins TRBV6-5 to TRBJ2-3; TRBD2 matches at 12 bases. Germline CDR1 and CDR2: MNHEY and SVGAGI. The CDR3 consists of 14 residues. Trimming cost V 5 bases and J 8 bases; bases outside gene matches: 5. CDR3 sequence (DNA): TGTGCCAGCAGTCGACTAGCGGGAGAAGGTACGCAGTATTTT. Protein: CASSRLAGEGTQYF.

The chain recombines TRBV9 with TRBJ2-3; 9 nucleotides line up with TRBD2. This CDR3 region has 16 residues. Germline-derived CDR1 and CDR2 are SGDLS and YYNGEE. Trimming took 0 bases from V and 4 from J; bases not matched to a gene: 6. The CDR3 nucleotides read TGTGCCAGCAGCGTAGTCGCGGGAGGGGCCGCAGATACGCAGTATTTT. The encoded protein is CASSVVAGGAADTQYF. The whole variable domain, remainder taken from reference TRBV9 and TRBJ2-3, is DSGVTQTPKHLITATGQRVTLRCSPRSGDLSVYWYQQSLDQGLQFLIQYYNGEERAKGNILERFSAQQFPDLHSELNLSSLELGDSALYFCASSVVAGGAADTQYFGPGTRLTVL.

This chain links TRBV30 with TRBJ1-1; TRBD1 might be the D (6 bases). V lost 0 bases, J lost 4 bases, and 15 bases lay in between. CDR3 length: 15 residues. Germline values: CDR1 GTSNPN, CDR2 SVGIG (reference sequence). The CDR3 here is CAWSVGQHKGTEAFF. CDR3 coding DNA: TGTGCCTGGAGTGTAGGACAGCATAAGGGCACTGAAGCTTTCTTT.

This clone was picked up a small number of times. V and J are TRBV7-9 and TRBJ2-2; D possibly corresponds to TRBD1 (5 bases). The CDR3 has 15 amino acids. V was trimmed by 2 bases and J by 2 bases, leaving 9 bases between them. Germline lookup yields CDR1 SEHNR and CDR2 FQNEAQ (reference sequence). The CDR3 sequence: CASSLLQGNTGELFF. The CDR3 bases are TGTGCCAGCAGCTTACTCCAGGGTAACACCGGGGAGCTGTTTTTT. Combining the CDR3 with reference TRBV7-9 and TRBJ2-2 gives the whole variable domain DTGVSQNPRHKITKRGQNVTFRCDPISEHNRLYWYRQTLGQGPEFLTYFQNEAQLEKSRLLSDRFSAERPKGSFSTLEIQRTEQGDSAMYLCASSLLQGNTGELFFGEGSRLTVL.

The chain has TRBV10-3 and TRBJ2-3; 7 bases are shared with TRBD2. Germline-derived CDR1 and CDR2 are ENHRY and SYGVKD. Losses at the gene ends were 6 bases for V and 0 bases for J; bases not matched to a gene: 3. There are 14 residues in the CDR3. The CDR3 sequence: CAIRRAGSTDTQYF. The CDR3, as DNA: TGTGCCATCAGACGAGCGGGAAGCACAGATACGCAGTATTTT.

The genes are TRBV28 and TRBJ1-1; 10 bases align to TRBD1. There are 16 residues in the CDR3. Germline trimming cut 5 bases from V and 4 bases from J; bases unmatched to any gene: 10. The germline CDR1 and CDR2 sequences are MDHEN and SYDVKM. CDR3 nucleotides: TGTGCCAGCAGTCCTGACCGGACAGGGGGTCGCACTGAAGCTTTCTTT. It translates to CASSPDRTGGRTEAFF.

V and J are TRBV5-1 and TRBJ2-1; 11 bases are shared with TRBD1. V lost 4 bases, J lost 5 bases, and 8 bases stayed unmatched. Germline assignment: CDR1 SGHRS and CDR2 YFSETQ. The CDR3 loop spans 16 amino acids. This chain's CDR3 is CASSGMDRGLNNEQFF. The CDR3 nucleotides read TGCGCCAGCAGCGGGATGGACAGGGGGCTCAACAATGAGCAGTTCTTC.

The genes are TRBV5-1 and TRBJ1-4; 9 nucleotides line up with TRBD1. The length of the CDR3 is 15 residues. V shed 2 bases and J 4 bases; nucleotides not matched to a gene: 3. Germline V gives CDR1 SGHRS, CDR2 YFSETQ. The chain's CDR3 is CASSLRTGDNEKLFF. The CDR3 DNA reads TGCGCCAGCAGCTTAAGGACAGGGGATAATGAAAAACTGTTTTTT.

Note on this clone: Other nucleotide sequences from this sample produce the same CDR3. The rearrangement links TRBV18 to TRBJ2-7; tentatively, D is TRBD2 (6 bases). Trimming cost V 2 bases and J 3 bases, with 8 bases left between them. Germline assignment: CDR1 KGHSH and CDR2 LQKENI. The CDR3 length is 13 residues. The chain's CDR3 is CASSPVGGYEQYF. In DNA, the CDR3 is TGTGCCAGCTCACCAGTGGGAGGCTACGAGCAGTACTTC.

The chain carries TRBV4-1 and TRBJ2-1, with 12 bases lining up with TRBD2. Germline CDR1 MGHRA, CDR2 YSYEKL. CDR3 length equals 17 residues. With 3 bases clipped from V and 4 bases from J, the junction kept 7 bases outside the gene matches. CDR3 DNA sequence: TGCGCCAGCAGCCAGGGGCTAACTAGCGGGGGGTACAATGAGCAGTTCTTC. Its protein product is CASSQGLTSGGYNEQFF.